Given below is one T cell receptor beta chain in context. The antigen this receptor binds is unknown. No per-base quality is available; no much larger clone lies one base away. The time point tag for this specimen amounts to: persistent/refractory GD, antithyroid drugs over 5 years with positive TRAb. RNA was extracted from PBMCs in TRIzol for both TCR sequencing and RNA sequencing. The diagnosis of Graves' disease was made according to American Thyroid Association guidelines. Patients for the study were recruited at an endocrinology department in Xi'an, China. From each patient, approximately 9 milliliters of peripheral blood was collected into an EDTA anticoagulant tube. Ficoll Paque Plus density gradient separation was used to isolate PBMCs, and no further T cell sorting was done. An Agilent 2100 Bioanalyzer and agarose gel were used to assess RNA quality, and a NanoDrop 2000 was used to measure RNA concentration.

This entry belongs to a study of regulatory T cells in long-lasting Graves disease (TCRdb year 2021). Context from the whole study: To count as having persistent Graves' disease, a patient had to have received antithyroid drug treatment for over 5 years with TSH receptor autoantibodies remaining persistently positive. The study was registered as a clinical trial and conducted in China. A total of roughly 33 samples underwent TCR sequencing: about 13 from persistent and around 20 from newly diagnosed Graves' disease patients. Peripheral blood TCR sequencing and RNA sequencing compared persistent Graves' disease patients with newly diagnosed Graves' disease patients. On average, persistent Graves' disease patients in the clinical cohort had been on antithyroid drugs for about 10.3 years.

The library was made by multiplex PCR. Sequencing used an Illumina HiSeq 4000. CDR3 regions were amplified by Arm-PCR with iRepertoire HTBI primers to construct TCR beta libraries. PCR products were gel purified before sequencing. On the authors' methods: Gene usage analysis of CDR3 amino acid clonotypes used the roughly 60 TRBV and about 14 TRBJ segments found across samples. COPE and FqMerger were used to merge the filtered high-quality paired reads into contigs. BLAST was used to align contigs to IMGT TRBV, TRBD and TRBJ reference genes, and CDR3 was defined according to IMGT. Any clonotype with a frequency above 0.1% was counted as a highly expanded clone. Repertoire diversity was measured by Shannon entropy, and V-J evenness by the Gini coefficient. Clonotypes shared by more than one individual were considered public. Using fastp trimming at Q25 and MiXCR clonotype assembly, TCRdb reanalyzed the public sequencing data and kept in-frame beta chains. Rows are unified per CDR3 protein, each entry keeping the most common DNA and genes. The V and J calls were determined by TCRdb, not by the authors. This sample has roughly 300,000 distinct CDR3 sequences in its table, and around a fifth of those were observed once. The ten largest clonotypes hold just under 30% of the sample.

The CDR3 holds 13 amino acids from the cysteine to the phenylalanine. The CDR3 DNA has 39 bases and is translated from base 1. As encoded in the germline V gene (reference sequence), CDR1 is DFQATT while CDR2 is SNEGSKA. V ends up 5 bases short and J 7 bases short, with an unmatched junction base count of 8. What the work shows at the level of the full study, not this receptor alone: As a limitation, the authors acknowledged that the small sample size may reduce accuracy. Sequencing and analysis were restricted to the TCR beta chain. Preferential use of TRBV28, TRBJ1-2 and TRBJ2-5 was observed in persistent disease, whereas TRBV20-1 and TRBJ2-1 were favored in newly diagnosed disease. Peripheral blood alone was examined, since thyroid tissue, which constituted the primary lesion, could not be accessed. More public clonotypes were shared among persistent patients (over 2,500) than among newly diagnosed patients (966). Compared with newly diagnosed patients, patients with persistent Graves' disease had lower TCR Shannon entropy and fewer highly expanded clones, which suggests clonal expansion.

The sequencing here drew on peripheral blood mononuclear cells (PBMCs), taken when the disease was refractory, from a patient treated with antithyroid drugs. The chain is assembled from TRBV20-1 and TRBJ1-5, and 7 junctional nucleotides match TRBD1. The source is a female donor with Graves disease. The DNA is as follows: TGCAGTGCTGCAGGACAGGCAGACCAGCCCCAGCATTTT. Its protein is CSAAGQADQPQHF.